This T cell receptor beta chain was identified during a study of control samples from healthy donors and cancer patients. Profiled with immunoSEQ multiplex PCR; TCRdb holds only in-frame clones, not every one. Of approximately 89,000 clones listed, approximately 89% are singletons. V lost 0 bases, J lost 9 bases, and 4 bases stayed unmatched. This CDR3 comprises 15 residues. In germline, CDR1 is SGHNT, CDR2 YYREEE (reference sequence). The receptor was isolated from a man aged 45-60 years in good health. The rearrangement uses TRBV5-4 and TRBJ2-2, with 11 bases aligning to TRBD1. The sequenced sample was blood. CDR3 protein: CASSLEGQGDRELFF. The CDR3 DNA is TGTGCCAGCAGCTTGGAGGGACAGGGGGACCGGGAGCTGTTTTTT.